What follows are 14 T cell receptor beta chains derived from one specimen sequenced in a study of somatic mutations in cytotoxic T cells in rheumatoid arthritis. Produced via immunoSEQ multiplex PCR; TCRdb's table is partial and in-frame only. The sample lists several thousand clones; approximately 80% were seen once. The sample consisted of CD8+ T cells sorted from blood. The receptors derive from an adult with rheumatoid arthritis.

This clone was seen a few times. The CDR3 DNA reads TGTGCCAGCAGCAAAGGCAGTAACTTGGACGAGCAGTACTTC. Translation gives CASSKGSNLDEQYF. The chain carries TRBV4-2 and TRBJ2-7; unclear D gene. The CDR3 covers 14 residues. V was trimmed by 5 bases and J by 5 bases, leaving 16 bases between them. Germline V lookup: CDR1 LGHNA, CDR2 YNFKEQ.

This chain uses TRBV9 with TRBJ1-2; D gene ambiguous. V was pared by 4 bases and J by 7 bases, with 14 bases between. The CDR3 is made up of 13 amino acids. CDR1 and CDR2 (germline): SGDLS, YYNGEE. The CDR3: CASSYGEGRGYTF. The CDR3 DNA reads as TGTGCCAGCAGCTATGGGGAGGGTCGTGGCTACACCTTC.

The chain carries TRBV19 and TRBJ1-4; D gene ambiguous. V was clipped by 7 bases and J by 0 bases, with 12 bases between them. The CDR3 runs to 15 residues. Germline V gene lookup returns CDR1 LNHDA and CDR2 SQIVND (reference sequence). The CDR3 DNA reads TGTGCCAGTACCCCTTCGGCAGCAACTAATGAAAAACTGTTTTTT. This gives the protein CASTPSAATNEKLFF. Filled out from reference TRBV19 and TRBJ1-4, the complete variable domain reads DGGITQSPKYLFRKEGQNVTLSCEQNLNHDAMYWYRQDPGQGLRLIYYSQIVNDFQKGDIAEGYSVSREKKESFPLTVTSAQKNPTAFYLCASTPSAATNEKLFFGSGTQLSVL.

The gene calls are TRBV27 and TRBJ1-2; D gene ambiguous. V lost 4 bases and J lost 10, with 16 bases in between. The germline V gene has CDR1 MNHEY and CDR2 SMNVEV (reference sequence). The CDR3 length is 13 residues. This CDR3 is CASSSSNRSNYTF. In DNA form, the CDR3 reads TGTGCCAGCAGTTCGAGCAACCGCTCAAACTACACCTTC.

This clone was observed once. J is TRBJ2-7 and V is TRBV4-1; D remains unclear. The CDR3 extends over 13 amino acids. CDR1 is MGHRA and CDR2 is YSYEKL in the germline V gene. With 3 bases removed from V and 7 bases from J, the gap between germline ends came to 13 bases. CDR3 coding DNA: TGCGCCAGCAGCCAGGCGTCCTCGGTGGAGCAGTACTTC. It encodes CASSQASSVEQYF.

This chain uses TRBV27 with TRBJ2-1; TRBD1 is a possible D gene (5 bases). Germline V gene data show CDR1 as MNHEY and CDR2 as SMNVEV (reference sequence). The germline V and J ends were trimmed by 2 bases and 0 bases, with 5 bases remaining between them. The CDR3 sequence is 14 residues long. DNA for the CDR3: TGTGCCAGCAGTTTAAGGGGCTCCTACAATGAGCAGTTCTTC. The encoded protein is CASSLRGSYNEQFF.

The V call is TRBV27, the J call TRBJ2-7; no clear D gene. The V and J ends lost 6 bases and 2 bases respectively, with 14 bases between them. CDR1 is MNHEY and CDR2 is SMNVEV in the germline V gene (reference sequence). The CDR3 covers 14 residues. The chain's CDR3 is CASRLTDITYEQYF. Written as DNA, the CDR3 is TGTGCCAGCAGGTTAACGGATATTACCTACGAGCAGTACTTC.

The chain uses TRBV7-8 and TRBJ1-2; D unresolved. There are 12 residues in the CDR3. Germline lookup yields CDR1 SGHVS and CDR2 FQNEAQ. The germline V and J ends were trimmed by 10 bases and 4 bases, with 13 bases remaining between them. The CDR3 nucleotides read TGTGCCATCCGTAAAGAGCGCTATGGCTACACCTTC. Translation gives CAIRKERYGYTF.

This chain uses TRBV21-1 with TRBJ2-7. TRBV21-1 counts as a pseudogene. The CDR3 extends over 12 amino acids. The CDR3 DNA sequence: TGTGCCAGCAGCAAAGGTGGGGTCGAGCAGTACTTC. It is translated as CASSKGGVEQYF.

CDR3 coding DNA: TGTGCCAGCCACGAGAACGGGGGAGAGACCGGGGAGCTGTTTTTT. Translating gives CASHENGGETGELFF. This chain joins TRBV6-1 and TRBJ2-2, with D possibly being TRBD2 (6 bases). Germline V gives CDR1 MNHNS, CDR2 SASEGT. The CDR3 is 15 residues long. V lost 8 bases and J lost 5, with 18 bases in between.

The rearrangement links TRBV6-1 to TRBJ1-2; D unclear. The CDR3 is made up of 10 amino acids. With 8 bases removed from V and 4 bases from J, the gap between germline ends came to 5 bases. CDR1 is MNHNS and CDR2 is SASEGT in the germline V gene. CDR3 coding DNA: TGTGCCAGCCACAGCTATGGCTACACCTTC. It specifies CASHSYGYTF.

The chain carries TRBV7-6 and TRBJ2-7; possibly TRBD1 for D (6 bases). This CDR3 is built from 12 residues. The V gene lost 6 bases and the J gene lost 6 bases, with 12 bases spanning the gap. The germline CDR1 and CDR2 sequences are SGHVS and FNYEAQ. DNA of the CDR3: TGTGCCAGCAGGCAAACAGGGTCCGAGCAGTACTTC. It yields the protein CASRQTGSEQYF.

This clone was seen just once. This chain joins TRBV10-3 and TRBJ1-2; possible D gene TRBD1, 5 bases. V dropped 0 bases and J dropped 2 bases, with 13 bases sitting between them. The CDR3 loop spans 16 amino acids. CDR1 and CDR2 (germline): ENHRY, SYGVKD. CDR3 sequence: CAISESKRGLNYGYTF. CDR3 coding DNA: TGTGCCATCAGTGAGTCGAAACGGGGCCTCAACTATGGCTACACCTTC.

This clone was found once. The chain combines TRBV11-2 with TRBJ2-5; the D is unclear. This CDR3 is built from 12 residues. Trimming cost V 5 bases and J 1 base, with 5 bases left between them. The germline V gene has CDR1 SGHAT and CDR2 FQNNGV. The CDR3 loop is CASSKLQETQYF. The CDR3 coding sequence is TGTGCCAGCAGCAAACTCCAAGAGACCCAGTACTTC.